Listed here are 27 T cell receptor beta chains from one sample, sequenced in a study of untreated major depressive disorder. General study points: Compared with controls, depressed patients showed more TRBV05-01 (Vbeta 5.1) usage in CD4+ T cells.

Profiling relied on immunoSEQ multiplex PCR, and the TCRdb table lists in-frame clones only, not all of them. The sample has some 27,000 clones; about 90% are singletons. No cognate antigen is known for these TCRs. The sample taken for sequencing was CD4+ T cells from PBMCs. The source is a woman between 25 and 40 years old with major depressive disorder.

The chain combines TRBV19 with TRBJ2-7; TRBD1 aligns across 9 bases. Germline V gives CDR1 LNHDA, CDR2 SQIVND (reference sequence). The length of the CDR3 is 16 residues. The J segment lost 5 bases and the V segment lost 3 bases, leaving 11 bases of the junction unmatched. The CDR3: CASSISGTGRPDEQYF. The CDR3, as DNA: TGTGCCAGTAGTATTTCCGGGACAGGGCGTCCCGACGAGCAGTACTTC.

The chain couples TRBV7-9 to TRBJ1-5; D is undetermined. This CDR3 spans 12 amino acids. V was cut by 1 base and J by 6 bases, with 4 bases left in between. Germline CDR1 SEHNR, CDR2 FQNEAQ (reference sequence). This CDR3 reads CASSLEFQPQHF. The CDR3, as DNA: TGTGCCAGCAGCTTAGAATTTCAGCCCCAGCATTTT.

The CDR3 DNA follows: TGTGCCAGCAGCTTATGGCTAGCGGGGATCTCCTACGAGCAGTACTTC. Encoded protein: CASSLWLAGISYEQYF. The rearrangement links TRBV5-4 to TRBJ2-7; 9 bases are a match to TRBD2. The CDR3 runs 16 residues. Germline V lookup: CDR1 SGHNT, CDR2 YYREEE (reference sequence). The V gene end was trimmed by 2 bases and the J gene end by 0 bases; junction bases not matched to a gene: 6.

The V call is TRBV29-1, the J call TRBJ2-3; possibly TRBD1 or TRBD2 for D (6 bases each). Germline lookup yields CDR1 SQVTM and CDR2 ANQGSEA. The CDR3 is made up of 14 amino acids. Trimming took 2 bases from V and 1 from J, leaving 10 bases between them. CDR3 region: CSVERGLGTDTQYF. CDR3 sequence (DNA): TGCAGCGTTGAACGGGGGCTGGGCACAGATACGCAGTATTTT.

This sequence joins TRBV4-3 and TRBJ2-2, with D possibly TRBD2 on 6 matching bases. CDR1 and CDR2 from the germline V gene are LGHNA and YSLEER. V lost 0 bases to trimming and J lost 4 bases, with 12 bases between them. CDR3 size: 16 residues. The CDR3 is CASSQDGGFPTGELFF. CDR3 in DNA: TGCGCCAGCAGCCAAGATGGGGGGTTTCCCACCGGGGAGCTGTTTTTT.

The chain carries TRBV10-2 and TRBJ1-5; 7 positions match TRBD1. The junction had 7 bases not matched to a gene; V was cut back by 9 bases and J by 5 bases. Germline CDR1 is WSHSY and CDR2 is SAAADI. The CDR3 sequence is 13 residues long. The CDR3 DNA is TGCGCCAGTAGAAGGGACAGAGATCAGCCCCAGCATTTT. It specifies CASRRDRDQPQHF.

J is TRBJ2-4 and V is TRBV4-3, with 7 bases aligning to TRBD1. Germline V gene data show CDR1 as LGHNA and CDR2 as YSLEER. The CDR3 is 15 amino acids. Losses at the gene ends were 0 bases for V and 6 bases for J; bases not matched to a gene: 5. CDR3 coding DNA: TGCGCCAGCAGCCAAGATCTGACAGGGAGAAACATTCAGTACTTC. Translating it yields CASSQDLTGRNIQYF.

This rearrangement joins TRBV4-1 to TRBJ2-1, with TRBD2 as a possible D gene (5 bases). Trimming stripped 1 base from V and 3 bases from J, with 13 bases between. CDR3 length: 16 amino acids. In germline, CDR1 is MGHRA, CDR2 YSYEKL. CDR3 sequence reads: CASSQVGREYYNEQFF. The CDR3 DNA reads TGCGCCAGCAGCCAAGTGGGTAGGGAGTACTACAATGAGCAGTTCTTC.

The V gene is TRBV5-4, the J gene TRBJ1-1; a possible D gene is TRBD1 (6 bases). This CDR3 comprises 13 residues. V was shortened by 4 bases and J by 4 bases, with 11 bases between the two germline ends. CDR1 is SGHNT, CDR2 YYREEE, per germline (reference sequence). The DNA of the CDR3 is TGTGCCAGCAGCCCCACAGGGCGCACTGAAGCTTTCTTT. Translation: CASSPTGRTEAFF.

The chain links TRBV11-2 to TRBJ2-7; possibly TRBD1 for D (5 bases). CDR3 length equals 15 residues. The germline V gene has CDR1 SGHAT and CDR2 FQNNGV. The ends were cut back, 2 bases at V and 3 bases at J, with 14 bases in the middle. The CDR3 spells CASSLLHPGNYEQYF. The CDR3 region has the DNA TGTGCCAGCAGCTTACTACACCCAGGGAACTACGAGCAGTACTTC.

V is TRBV10-3 and J is TRBJ2-7; 8 positions match TRBD2. Per the germline V gene, CDR1 is ENHRY and CDR2 is SYGVKD. J gave up 2 bases and V 0 bases, and 3 bases lay outside the gene matches. The CDR3 has 15 residues. CDR3: CAISESGGGPYEQYF. The DNA of the CDR3 is TGTGCCATCAGTGAGTCCGGGGGGGGACCCTACGAGCAGTACTTC.

The rearrangement uses TRBV5-8 and TRBJ2-5; 8 nucleotides match TRBD1. The CDR3 sequence is 14 residues long. Germline V gene lookup returns CDR1 SGHTS and CDR2 YDEGEE. V was clipped by 0 bases and J by 6 bases; unmatched bases: 4. The chain's CDR3 is CASSLDDRGQTQYF. CDR3 bases: TGTGCCAGCAGCTTGGACGACAGGGGCCAGACCCAGTACTTC.

This clone appeared a single time. The chain links TRBV19 to TRBJ1-4; possibly TRBD1 for D (6 bases). This CDR3 spans 16 amino acids. Looked up from germline, CDR1 is LNHDA and CDR2 is SQIVND (reference sequence). Trimming removed 4 bases at V and 0 bases at J, with 12 bases between. CDR3 amino acids: CASSTTTGTTNEKLFF. DNA for the CDR3: TGTGCCAGTAGTACAACAACAGGGACAACTAATGAAAAACTGTTTTTT.

The rearrangement joins TRBV25-1 to TRBJ1-1, with D possibly matching TRBD1 (6 bases). This CDR3 spans 15 amino acids. Germline values: CDR1 MGHDK, CDR2 SYGVNS. V lost 9 bases to trimming and J lost 1 base, with 18 bases between them. The CDR3: CARGQGGVGNTEAFF. DNA of the CDR3: TGTGCCAGGGGCCAAGGGGGTGTCGGGAACACTGAAGCTTTCTTT.

The chain uses TRBV5-6 and TRBJ2-5; 10 bases fit TRBD2. The germline CDR1 and CDR2 sequences are SGHDT and YYEEEE. The CDR3 covers 16 residues. J was trimmed by 4 bases and V by 0 bases; bases with no gene match: 6. The DNA of the CDR3 is TGTGCCAGCAGCTTGGGGACTAGCGGCCTGGGAGAGACCCAGTACTTC. Translation: CASSLGTSGLGETQYF.

This chain connects TRBV5-1 to TRBJ2-5; TRBD1 matches 10 bases. CDR1 and CDR2 from the germline V gene are SGHRS and YFSETQ. This CDR3 spans 14 amino acids. The junction had 7 bases not matched to a gene; V was cut back by 6 bases and J by 5 bases. CDR3: CASNSGQGLETQYF. The CDR3 region has the DNA TGCGCCAGCAACTCGGGACAGGGGCTCGAGACCCAGTACTTC. Full variable domain (rest looked up from reference TRBV5-1 and TRBJ2-5): KAGVTQTPRYLIKTRGQQVTLSCSPISGHRSVSWYQQTPGQGLQFLFEYFSETQRNKGNFPGRFSGRQFSNSRSEMNVSTLELGDSALYLCASNSGQGLETQYFGPGTRLLVL.

The CDR3 coding sequence is TGTGCCAGCACCCTAAGCAGCCTCACAGATACGCAGTATTTT. It yields the protein CASTLSSLTDTQYF. The chain is built from TRBV11-2 and TRBJ2-3; D call uncertain. This CDR3 has 14 residues. Germline V gives CDR1 SGHAT, CDR2 FQNNGV. V lost 7 bases and J 2 bases, leaving 13 bases between the germline ends.

The CDR3 DNA sequence: TGTGCCAGCAGTTACGGCCAGGAGGAGTTCTTC. Translated: CASSYGQEEFF. J is TRBJ2-1 and V is TRBV6-6; D perhaps matches TRBD2 (5 bases). With 2 bases removed from V and 14 bases from J, the gap between germline ends came to 10 bases. This CDR3 comprises 11 residues. The germline CDR1 and CDR2 sequences are MNHNY and SVGAGI (reference sequence).

This chain uses TRBV11-3 with TRBJ2-3, with D unresolved. Trimming took off 3 bases at V and 3 bases at J, with 10 bases between the two ends. This CDR3 is 14 amino acids long. The V gene's germline CDR1 is SGHNT and CDR2 YENEEA. CDR3 nucleotide sequence: TGTGCCAGCAGCTTCCCGCGGAATACAGATACGCAGTATTTT. It yields the protein CASSFPRNTDTQYF. Full variable domain (rest looked up from reference TRBV11-3 and TRBJ2-3): EAGVVQSPRYKIIEKKQPVAFWCNPISGHNTLYWYLQNLGQGPELLIRYENEEAVDDSQLPKDRFSAERLKGVDSTLKIQPAELGDSAVYLCASSFPRNTDTQYFGPGTRLTVL.

The chain carries TRBV6-1 and TRBJ1-2, with D perhaps matching TRBD1 (5 bases). Germline V CDR1 and CDR2: MNHNS, SASEGT. V lost 3 bases and J 3 bases, leaving 17 bases between the germline ends. The length of the CDR3 is 16 residues. CDR3 residues: CASSEGVQSDYYGYTF. The CDR3 DNA sequence: TGTGCCAGCAGTGAGGGGGTACAGTCTGATTACTATGGCTACACCTTC.

The gene calls are TRBV5-1 and TRBJ1-5; 8 bases are shared with TRBD1. Germline loops: CDR1 SGHRS, CDR2 YFSETQ. CDR3 length equals 15 residues. Germline trimming cut 5 bases from V and 2 bases from J; bases unmatched to any gene: 6. CDR3 protein: CASRQGVQGNQPQHF. The CDR3 DNA follows: TGCGCCAGCAGACAGGGGGTTCAGGGCAATCAGCCCCAGCATTTT.

This rearrangement joins TRBV7-8 to TRBJ1-3, with D perhaps TRBD1 (5 bases). CDR1 and CDR2 from the germline V gene are SGHVS and FQNEAQ. The germline V and J ends were trimmed by 5 bases and 0 bases, with 17 bases remaining between them. The CDR3 spans 17 residues. The CDR3 is CASSTRPGPFSGNTIYF. CDR3 DNA sequence: TGTGCCAGCAGCACTCGGCCGGGGCCGTTCTCTGGAAACACCATATATTTT.

The chain carries TRBV28 and TRBJ2-7; 8 nucleotides line up with TRBD2. Germline assignment: CDR1 MDHEN and CDR2 SYDVKM. Germline trimming cut 3 bases from V and 2 bases from J; bases unmatched to any gene: 3. The CDR3 consists of 14 residues. CDR3: CASSLAGRAYEQYF. The CDR3 nucleotides are TGTGCCAGCAGTTTGGCCGGGAGGGCCTACGAGCAGTACTTC.

The J gene is TRBJ2-2, the V gene TRBV7-2; TRBD1 matches at 8 bases. CDR3 size: 14 residues. The germline V gene encodes CDR1 SGHTA and CDR2 FQGNSA. J lost 4 bases, V lost 5 bases, and 3 bases had no gene match. In DNA form, the CDR3 reads TGTGCCAGCAGCGACAGGGGTCCCACCGGGGAGCTGTTTTTT. It translates to CASSDRGPTGELFF.

V is TRBV12-5 and J is TRBJ1-2; D is possibly TRBD1 (5 bases). From germline, CDR1 is LGHNT and CDR2 FRNRAP. The CDR3 has 17 amino acids. Trimming pared 2 bases from V and 3 bases from J, leaving 19 bases between. The CDR3 here is CASGLKVGGWWYYGYTF. Written as DNA, the CDR3 is TGTGCTAGTGGTTTGAAAGTTGGGGGGTGGTGGTACTATGGCTACACCTTC.

The chain carries TRBV6-1 and TRBJ2-7; D not resolved. Looked up from germline, CDR1 is MNHNS and CDR2 is SASEGT. Trimming cost V 11 bases and J 1 base, with 15 bases left between them. This CDR3 is built from 13 residues. CDR3: CASGRQVSYEQYF. In nucleotides, the CDR3 is TGTGCCTCCGGTAGGCAGGTGTCCTACGAGCAGTACTTC.

This clone has only one observation. The chain links TRBV11-2 to TRBJ1-3, with 7 bases fitting TRBD1. Per the germline V gene, CDR1 is SGHAT and CDR2 is FQNNGV. This CDR3 is 18 amino acids long. The V segment lost 1 base and the J segment 3 bases; nucleotides outside the gene matches: 12. The CDR3 loop is CASSLAFRQGVRGNTIYF. The CDR3 nucleotides read TGTGCCAGCAGCTTAGCTTTCCGACAGGGTGTACGTGGAAACACCATATATTTT.